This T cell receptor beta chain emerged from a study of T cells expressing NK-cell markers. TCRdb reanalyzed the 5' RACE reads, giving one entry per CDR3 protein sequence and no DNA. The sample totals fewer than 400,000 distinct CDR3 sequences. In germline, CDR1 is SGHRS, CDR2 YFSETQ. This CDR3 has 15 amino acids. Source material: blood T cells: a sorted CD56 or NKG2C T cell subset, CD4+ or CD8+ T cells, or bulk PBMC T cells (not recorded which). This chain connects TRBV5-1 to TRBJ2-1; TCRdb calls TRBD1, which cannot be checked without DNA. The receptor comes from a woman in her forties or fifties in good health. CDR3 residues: CASSLQGILEHDQFF.